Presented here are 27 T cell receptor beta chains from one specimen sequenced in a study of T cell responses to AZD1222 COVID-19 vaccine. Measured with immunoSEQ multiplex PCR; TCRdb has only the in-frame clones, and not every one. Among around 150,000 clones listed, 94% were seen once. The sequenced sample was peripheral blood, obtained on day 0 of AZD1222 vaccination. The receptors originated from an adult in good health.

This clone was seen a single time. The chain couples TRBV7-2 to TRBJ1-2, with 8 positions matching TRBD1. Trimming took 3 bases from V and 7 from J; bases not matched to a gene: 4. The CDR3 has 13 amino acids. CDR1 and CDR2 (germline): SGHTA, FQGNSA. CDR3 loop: CASSLTGEVGYTF. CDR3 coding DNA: TGTGCCAGCAGCTTGACAGGGGAGGTTGGCTACACCTTC.

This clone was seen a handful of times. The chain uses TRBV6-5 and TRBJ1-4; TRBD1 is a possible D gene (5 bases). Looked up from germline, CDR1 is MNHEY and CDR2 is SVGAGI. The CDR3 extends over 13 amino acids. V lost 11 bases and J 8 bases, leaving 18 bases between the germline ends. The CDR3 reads CAARDYSFEKLFF. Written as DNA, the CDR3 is TGTGCCGCCCGGGACTATTCCTTCGAAAAACTGTTTTTT.

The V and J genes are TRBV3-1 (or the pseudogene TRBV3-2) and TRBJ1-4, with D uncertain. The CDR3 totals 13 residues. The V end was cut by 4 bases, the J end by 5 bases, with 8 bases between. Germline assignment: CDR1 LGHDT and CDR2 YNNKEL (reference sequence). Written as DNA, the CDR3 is TGTGCCAGCAGCCGGACGGAGAATGAAAAACTGTTTTTT. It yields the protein CASSRTENEKLFF.

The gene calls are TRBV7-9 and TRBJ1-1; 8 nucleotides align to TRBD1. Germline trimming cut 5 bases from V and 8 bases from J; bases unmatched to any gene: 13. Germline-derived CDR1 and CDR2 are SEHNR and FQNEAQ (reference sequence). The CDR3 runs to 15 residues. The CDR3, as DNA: TGTGCCAGCAGCCATTTACAGCAGGGGGCTAGAGAAGCTTTCTTT. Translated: CASSHLQQGAREAFF.

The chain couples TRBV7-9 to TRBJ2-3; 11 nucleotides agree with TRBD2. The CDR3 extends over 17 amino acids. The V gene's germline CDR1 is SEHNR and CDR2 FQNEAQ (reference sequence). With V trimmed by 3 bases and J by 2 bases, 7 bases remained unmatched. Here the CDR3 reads CASSFSLAGGSTDTQYF. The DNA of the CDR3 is TGTGCCAGCAGCTTCAGTCTAGCGGGGGGTTCCACAGATACGCAGTATTTT.

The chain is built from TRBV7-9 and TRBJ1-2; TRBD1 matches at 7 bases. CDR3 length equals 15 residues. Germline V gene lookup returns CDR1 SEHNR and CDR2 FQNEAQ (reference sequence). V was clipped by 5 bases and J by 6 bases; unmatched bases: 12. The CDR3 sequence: CASSLRQGRENGYTF. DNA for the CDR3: TGTGCCAGCAGCCTGAGACAGGGTCGTGAGAATGGCTACACCTTC.

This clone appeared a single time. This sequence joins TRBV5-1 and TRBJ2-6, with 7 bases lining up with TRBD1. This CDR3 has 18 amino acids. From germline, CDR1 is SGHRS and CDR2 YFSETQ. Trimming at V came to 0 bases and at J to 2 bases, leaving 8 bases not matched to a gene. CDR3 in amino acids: CASSLALRQGAGANVLTF. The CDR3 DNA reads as TGCGCCAGCAGCTTGGCCCTAAGACAGGGAGCTGGGGCCAACGTCCTGACTTTC.

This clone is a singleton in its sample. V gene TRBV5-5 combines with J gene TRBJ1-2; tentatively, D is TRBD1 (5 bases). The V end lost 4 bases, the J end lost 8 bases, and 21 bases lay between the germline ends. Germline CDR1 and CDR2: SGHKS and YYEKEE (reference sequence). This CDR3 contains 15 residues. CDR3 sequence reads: CASSPWQGAALGYTF. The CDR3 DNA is TGTGCCAGCAGCCCCTGGCAAGGGGCAGCCCTGGGCTACACCTTC.

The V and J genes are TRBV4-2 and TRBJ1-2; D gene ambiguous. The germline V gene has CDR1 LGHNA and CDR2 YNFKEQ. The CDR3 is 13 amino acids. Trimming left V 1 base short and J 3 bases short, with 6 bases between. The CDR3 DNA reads TGTGCCAGCAGCCAAGCTCCAGACTATGGCTACACCTTC. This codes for CASSQAPDYGYTF.

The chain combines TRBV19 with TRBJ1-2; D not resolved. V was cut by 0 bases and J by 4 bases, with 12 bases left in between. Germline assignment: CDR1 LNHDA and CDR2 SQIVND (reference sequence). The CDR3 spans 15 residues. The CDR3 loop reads CASSIDRGALYGYTF. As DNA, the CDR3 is TGTGCCAGTAGTATAGATCGAGGAGCGCTCTATGGCTACACCTTC.

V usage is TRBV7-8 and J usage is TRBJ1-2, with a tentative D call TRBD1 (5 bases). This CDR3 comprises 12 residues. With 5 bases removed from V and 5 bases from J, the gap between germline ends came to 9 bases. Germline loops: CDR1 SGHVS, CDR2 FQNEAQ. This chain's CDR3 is CASSLGPYGYTF. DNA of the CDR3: TGTGCCAGCAGCCTGGGACCTTATGGCTACACCTTC.

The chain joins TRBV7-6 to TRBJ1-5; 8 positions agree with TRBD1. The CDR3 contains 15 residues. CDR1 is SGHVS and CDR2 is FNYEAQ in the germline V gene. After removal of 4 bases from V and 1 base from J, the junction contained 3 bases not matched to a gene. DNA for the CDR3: TGTGCCAGCAGCTCCAGGACAGGGAGCAATCAGCCCCAGCATTTT. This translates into CASSSRTGSNQPQHF.

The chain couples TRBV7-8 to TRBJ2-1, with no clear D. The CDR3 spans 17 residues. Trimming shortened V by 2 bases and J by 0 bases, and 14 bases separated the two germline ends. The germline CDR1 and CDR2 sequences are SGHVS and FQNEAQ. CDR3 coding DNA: TGTGCCAGCAGCTTAACTCCAGAACAAAGCTCCTACAATGAGCAGTTCTTC. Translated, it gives CASSLTPEQSSYNEQFF.

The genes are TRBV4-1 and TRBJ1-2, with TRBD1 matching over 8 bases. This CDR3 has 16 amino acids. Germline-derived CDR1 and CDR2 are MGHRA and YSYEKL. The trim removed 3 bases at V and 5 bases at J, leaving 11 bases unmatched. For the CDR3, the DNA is TGCGCCAGCAGCCAGGCAGCGCAGGGGGCTTGGTATGGCTACACCTTC. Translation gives CASSQAAQGAWYGYTF.

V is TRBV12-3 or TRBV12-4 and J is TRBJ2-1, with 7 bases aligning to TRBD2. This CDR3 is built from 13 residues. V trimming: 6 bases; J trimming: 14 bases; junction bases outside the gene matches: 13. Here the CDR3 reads CASSKSRDYEEFF. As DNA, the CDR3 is TGTGCCAGCAGCAAATCCCGGGACTACGAGGAGTTCTTC.

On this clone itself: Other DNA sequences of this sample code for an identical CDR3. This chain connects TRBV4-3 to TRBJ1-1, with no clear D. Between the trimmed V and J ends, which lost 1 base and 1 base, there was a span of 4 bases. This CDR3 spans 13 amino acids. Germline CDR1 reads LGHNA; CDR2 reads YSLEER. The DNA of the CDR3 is TGCGCCAGCAGCCAAGGAAGGAACACTGAAGCTTTCTTT. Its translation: CASSQGRNTEAFF.

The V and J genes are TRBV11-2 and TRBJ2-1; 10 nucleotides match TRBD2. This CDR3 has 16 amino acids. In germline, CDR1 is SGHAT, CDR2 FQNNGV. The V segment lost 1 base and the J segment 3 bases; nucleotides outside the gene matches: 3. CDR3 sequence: CASSLVAGGLYNEQFF. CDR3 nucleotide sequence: TGTGCCAGCAGCTTAGTAGCGGGGGGACTCTACAATGAGCAGTTCTTC.

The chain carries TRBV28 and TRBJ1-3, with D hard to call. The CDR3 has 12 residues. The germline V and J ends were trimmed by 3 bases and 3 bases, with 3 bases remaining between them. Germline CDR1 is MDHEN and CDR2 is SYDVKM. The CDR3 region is CASSFDGNTIYF. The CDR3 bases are TGTGCCAGCAGTTTTGATGGAAACACCATATATTTT. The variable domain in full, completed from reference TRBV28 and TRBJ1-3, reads DVKVTQSSRYLVKRTGEKVFLECVQDMDHENMFWYRQDPGLGLRLIYFSYDVKMKEKGDIPEGYSVSREKKERFSLILESASTNQTSMYLCASSFDGNTIYFGEGSWLTVV.

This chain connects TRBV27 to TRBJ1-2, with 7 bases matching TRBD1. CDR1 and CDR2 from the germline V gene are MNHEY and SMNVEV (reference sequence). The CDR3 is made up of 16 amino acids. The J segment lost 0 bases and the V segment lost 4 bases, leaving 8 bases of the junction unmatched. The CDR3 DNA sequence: TGTGCCAGCAGTTCCAGGGCAGGGGGGGCTAACTATGGCTACACCTTC. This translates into CASSSRAGGANYGYTF.

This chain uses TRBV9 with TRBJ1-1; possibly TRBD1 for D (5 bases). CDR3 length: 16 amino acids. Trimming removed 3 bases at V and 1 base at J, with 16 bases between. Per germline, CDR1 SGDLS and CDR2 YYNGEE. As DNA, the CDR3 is TGTGCCAGCAGCGCGCGATATACTCAGGGGAACACTGAAGCTTTCTTT. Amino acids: CASSARYTQGNTEAFF.

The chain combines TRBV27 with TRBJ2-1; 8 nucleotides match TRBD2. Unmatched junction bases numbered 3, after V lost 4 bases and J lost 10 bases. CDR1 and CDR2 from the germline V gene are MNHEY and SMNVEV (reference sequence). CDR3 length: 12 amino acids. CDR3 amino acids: CASSSRTSEQFF. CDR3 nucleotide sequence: TGTGCCAGCAGTTCCCGGACTAGCGAGCAGTTCTTC.

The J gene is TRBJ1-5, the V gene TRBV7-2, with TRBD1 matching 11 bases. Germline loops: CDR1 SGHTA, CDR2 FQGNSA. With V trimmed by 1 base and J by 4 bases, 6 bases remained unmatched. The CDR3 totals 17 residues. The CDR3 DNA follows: TGTGCCAGCAGCTTAGGGACAGGGGGCAACAGAAATCAGCCCCAGCATTTT. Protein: CASSLGTGGNRNQPQHF.

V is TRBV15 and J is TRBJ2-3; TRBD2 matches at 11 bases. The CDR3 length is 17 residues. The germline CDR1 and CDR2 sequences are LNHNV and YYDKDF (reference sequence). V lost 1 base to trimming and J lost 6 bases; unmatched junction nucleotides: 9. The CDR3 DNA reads TGTGCCACCAGCAGAGGGGTGATAGCGGGAGGGATTGATACGCAGTATTTT. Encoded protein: CATSRGVIAGGIDTQYF.

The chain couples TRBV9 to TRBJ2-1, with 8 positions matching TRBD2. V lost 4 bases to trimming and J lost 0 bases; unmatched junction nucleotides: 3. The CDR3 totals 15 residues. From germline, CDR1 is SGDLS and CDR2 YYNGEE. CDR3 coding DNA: TGTGCCAGCAGCCTACTAGCGGCCTCCTACAATGAGCAGTTCTTC. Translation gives CASSLLAASYNEQFF. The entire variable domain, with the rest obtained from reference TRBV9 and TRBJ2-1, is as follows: DSGVTQTPKHLITATGQRVTLRCSPRSGDLSVYWYQQSLDQGLQFLIQYYNGEERAKGNILERFSAQQFPDLHSELNLSSLELGDSALYFCASSLLAASYNEQFFGPGTRLTVL.

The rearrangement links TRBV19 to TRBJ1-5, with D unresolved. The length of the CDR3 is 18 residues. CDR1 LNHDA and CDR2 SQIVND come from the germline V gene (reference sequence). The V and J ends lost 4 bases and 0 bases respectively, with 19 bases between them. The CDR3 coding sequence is TGTGCCAGTAGTACTCGCCCCGACATGGCATATAGCAATCAGCCCCAGCATTTT. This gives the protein CASSTRPDMAYSNQPQHF.

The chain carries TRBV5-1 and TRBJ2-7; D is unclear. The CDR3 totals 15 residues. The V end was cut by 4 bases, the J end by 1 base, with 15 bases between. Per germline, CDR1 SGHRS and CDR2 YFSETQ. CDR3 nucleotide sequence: TGCGCCAGCAGCAAAACCGGGCCGAGTTCCTACGAGCAGTACGTC. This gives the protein CASSKTGPSSYEQYV.

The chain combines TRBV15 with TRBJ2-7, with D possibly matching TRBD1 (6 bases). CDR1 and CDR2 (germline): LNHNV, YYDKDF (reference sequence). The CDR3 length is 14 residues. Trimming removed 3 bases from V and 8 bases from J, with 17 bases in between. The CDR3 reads CATSSFPGHVKQYV. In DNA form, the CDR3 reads TGTGCCACCAGCAGCTTTCCGGGACATGTCAAGCAGTACGTC.